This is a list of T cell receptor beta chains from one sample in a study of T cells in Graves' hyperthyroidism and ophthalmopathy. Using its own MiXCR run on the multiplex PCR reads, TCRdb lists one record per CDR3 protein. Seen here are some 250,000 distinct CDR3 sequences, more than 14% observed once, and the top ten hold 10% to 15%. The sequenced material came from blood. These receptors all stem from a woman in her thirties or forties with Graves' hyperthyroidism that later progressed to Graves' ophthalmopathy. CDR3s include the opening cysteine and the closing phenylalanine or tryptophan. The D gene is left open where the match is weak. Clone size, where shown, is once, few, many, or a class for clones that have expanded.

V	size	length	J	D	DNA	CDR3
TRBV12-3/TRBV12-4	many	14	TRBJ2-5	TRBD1	TGTGCCAGCACCCTAGGGGGCTCGGGGGAGACCCAGTACTTC	CASTLGGSGETQYF
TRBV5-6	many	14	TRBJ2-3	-	TGTGCCAGCAGCCCGGACAGAAGCACAGATACGCAGTATTTT	CASSPDRSTDTQYF
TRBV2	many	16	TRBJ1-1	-	TGTGCCAGCAGTGAAAGGGGGGGACACAAGAACACTGAAGCTTTCTTT	CASSERGGHKNTEAFF
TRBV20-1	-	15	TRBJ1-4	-	TGCAGTGCTAGAGATCTTGGGTCCCGAATTGAAAAACTGTTTTTT	CSARDLGSRIEKLFF
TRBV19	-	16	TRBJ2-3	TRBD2	TGTGCCAGTAGGCCGACCCTAGCGGGAGGAGCAGATACGCAGTATTTT	CASRPTLAGGADTQYF
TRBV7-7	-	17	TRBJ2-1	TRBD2	TGTGCTAGCAGCCCCAGATCCGGGACTAGTACGTACAATGAGCAGTTCTTC	CASSPRSGTSTYNEQFF
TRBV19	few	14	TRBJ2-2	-	TGTGCCAGTAGTTTATCAGCGAGGACCGGGGAGCTGTTTTTT	CASSLSARTGELFF
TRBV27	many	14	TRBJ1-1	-	TGTGCCAGCAGACTTGAGCTTCCTAGCGGCGAAGCTTTCTTT	CASRLELPSGEAFF
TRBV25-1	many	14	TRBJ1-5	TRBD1	TGTGCCAGCATGGGACAGGGGGCAGATCAGCCCCAGCATTTT	CASMGQGADQPQHF
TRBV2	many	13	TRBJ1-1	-	TGTGCCAGCGGCTTTCGGGGGAACACTGAAGCTTTCTTT	CASGFRGNTEAFF
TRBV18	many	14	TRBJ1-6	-	TGTGCCAGCTCACCATTCGGTCTGGTATCACCCCTCCACTTT	CASSPFGLVSPLHF
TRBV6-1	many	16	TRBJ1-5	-	TGTGCCAGCAGTGACCGGCAGGGGTATGGCAATCAGCCCCAGCATTTT	CASSDRQGYGNQPQHF
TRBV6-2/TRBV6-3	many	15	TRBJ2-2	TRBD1	TGTGCCAGCAGTGACAGGGGGCGTAGGACCGGGGAGCTGTTTTTT	CASSDRGRRTGELFF
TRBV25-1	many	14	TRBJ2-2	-	TGTGCCAGCAGCTGGCGGGAGAACACCGGGGAGCTGTTTTTT	CASSWRENTGELFF
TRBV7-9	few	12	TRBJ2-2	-	TGTGGGGAGGGGGAGAACACCGGGGAGCTGTTTTTT	CGEGENTGELFF
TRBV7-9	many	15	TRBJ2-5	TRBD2	TGTGCCAGCAGCTCCCGAGCGGGAGGGCTAGAGACCCAGTACTTC	CASSSRAGGLETQYF
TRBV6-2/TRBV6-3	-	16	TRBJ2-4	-	TGTGCCAGCAGTTACTCGACAGGAACGGTCAAAAACATTCAGTACTTC	CASSYSTGTVKNIQYF
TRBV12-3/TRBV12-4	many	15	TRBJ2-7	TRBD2	TGTGCCAGCAGATACTCGACTAGCGGGATCCACGAGCAGTACTTC	CASRYSTSGIHEQYF
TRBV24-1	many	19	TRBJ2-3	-	TGTGCCACCAGTGATTTGAGCCCCCGCAGCGGAACTAGCACAGATACGCAGTATTTT	CATSDLSPRSGTSTDTQYF
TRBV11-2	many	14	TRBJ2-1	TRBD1	TGTGCCAGCAGCTTAATAGACAGGGGGCGCGGGCAGTTCTTC	CASSLIDRGRGQFF
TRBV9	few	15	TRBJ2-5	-	TGTGCCAGCAGGAGTGGGGGATACCTTCAAGAGACCCAGTACTTC	CASRSGGYLQETQYF
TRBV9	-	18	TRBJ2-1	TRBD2	TGTGCCAGCAGCGCCGGACTAGCGGGTAACGTTGCCTACAATGAGCAGTTCTTC	CASSAGLAGNVAYNEQFF